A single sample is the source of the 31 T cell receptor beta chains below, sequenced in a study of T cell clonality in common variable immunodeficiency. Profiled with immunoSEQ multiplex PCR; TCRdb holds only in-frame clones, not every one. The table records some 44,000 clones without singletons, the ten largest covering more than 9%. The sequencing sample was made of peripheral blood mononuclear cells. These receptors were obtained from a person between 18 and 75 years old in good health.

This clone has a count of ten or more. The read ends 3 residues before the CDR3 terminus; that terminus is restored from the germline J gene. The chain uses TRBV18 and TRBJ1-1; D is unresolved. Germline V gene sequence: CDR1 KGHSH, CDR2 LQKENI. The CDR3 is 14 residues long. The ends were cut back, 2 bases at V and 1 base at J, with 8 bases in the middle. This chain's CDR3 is CASSPNSGNTEAFF. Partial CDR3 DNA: TGTGCCAGCTCACCAAACAGCGGGAACACTGAA.

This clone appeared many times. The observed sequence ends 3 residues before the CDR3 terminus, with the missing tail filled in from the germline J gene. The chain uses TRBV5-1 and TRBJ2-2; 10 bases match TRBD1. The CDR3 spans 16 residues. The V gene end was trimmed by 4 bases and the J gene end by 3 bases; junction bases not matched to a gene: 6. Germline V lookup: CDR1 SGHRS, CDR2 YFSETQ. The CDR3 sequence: CASSPGQGFYTGELFF. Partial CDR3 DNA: TGCGCCAGCAGCCCGGGACAGGGGTTTTACACCGGGGAG.

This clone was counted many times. The CDR3 loop reads CASSAAPDTSYEQYF. CDR3 bases read: TGTGCCAGCAGCGCAGCCCCAGACACCTCCTACGAG. The gene calls are TRBV9 and TRBJ2-7; D is undetermined. The read is 3 residues too short to cover the CDR3 end, so that end is filled in from the germline J gene. This CDR3 spans 15 amino acids. Trimming cost V 3 bases and J 0 bases, with 13 bases left between them. From germline, CDR1 is SGDLS and CDR2 YYNGEE.

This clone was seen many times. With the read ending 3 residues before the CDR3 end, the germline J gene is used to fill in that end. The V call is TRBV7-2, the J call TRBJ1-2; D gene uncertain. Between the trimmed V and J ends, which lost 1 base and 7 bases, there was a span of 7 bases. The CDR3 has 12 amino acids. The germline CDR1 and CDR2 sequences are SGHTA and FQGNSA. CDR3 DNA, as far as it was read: TGTGCCAGCAGCTTAGAAGGCGGTGGC. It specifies CASSLEGGG. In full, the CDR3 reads CASSLEGGGYTF.

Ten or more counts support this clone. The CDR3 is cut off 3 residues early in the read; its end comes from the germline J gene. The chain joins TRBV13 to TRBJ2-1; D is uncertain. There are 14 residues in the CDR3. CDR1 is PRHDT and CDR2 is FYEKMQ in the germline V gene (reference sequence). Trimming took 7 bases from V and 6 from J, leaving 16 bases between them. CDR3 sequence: CASIESRQSNEQFF. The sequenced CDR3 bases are TGTGCCAGCATAGAGAGTCGACAAAGCAATGAG.

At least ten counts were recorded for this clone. The CDR3 sequence: CASSEEAGDGYTF. The sequenced part of the CDR3 DNA is TGTGCCAGCAGTGAAGAGGCAGGGGACGGC. The rearrangement uses TRBV6-1 and TRBJ1-2; TRBD1 might be the D (6 bases). Coverage ceases 3 residues before the CDR3 finishes, and the germline J gene fills in the end. From germline, CDR1 is MNHNS and CDR2 SASEGT. This CDR3 has 13 amino acids.

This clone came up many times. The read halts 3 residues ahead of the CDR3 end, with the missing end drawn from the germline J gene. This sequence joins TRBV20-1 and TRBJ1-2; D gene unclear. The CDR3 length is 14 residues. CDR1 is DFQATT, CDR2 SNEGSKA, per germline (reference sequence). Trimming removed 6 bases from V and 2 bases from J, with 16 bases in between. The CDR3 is CSARQSGENYGYTF. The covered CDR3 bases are TGCAGTGCCAGACAAAGCGGGGAGAACTATGGC.

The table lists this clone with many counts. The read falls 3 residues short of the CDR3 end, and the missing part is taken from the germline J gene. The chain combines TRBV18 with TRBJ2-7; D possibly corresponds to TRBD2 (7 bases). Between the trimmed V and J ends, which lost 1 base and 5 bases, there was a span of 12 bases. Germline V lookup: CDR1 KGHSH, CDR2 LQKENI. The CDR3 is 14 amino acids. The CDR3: CASSPQGGVHEQYF. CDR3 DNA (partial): TGTGCCAGCTCACCACAAGGGGGGGTTCACGAG.

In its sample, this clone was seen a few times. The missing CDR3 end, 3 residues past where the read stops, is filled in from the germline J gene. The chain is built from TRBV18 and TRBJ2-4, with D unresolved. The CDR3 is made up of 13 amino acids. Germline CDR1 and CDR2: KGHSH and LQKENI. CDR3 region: CASSAARNYGQYF. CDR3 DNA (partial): TGTGCCAGCTCCGCTGCCAGAAACTATGGT.

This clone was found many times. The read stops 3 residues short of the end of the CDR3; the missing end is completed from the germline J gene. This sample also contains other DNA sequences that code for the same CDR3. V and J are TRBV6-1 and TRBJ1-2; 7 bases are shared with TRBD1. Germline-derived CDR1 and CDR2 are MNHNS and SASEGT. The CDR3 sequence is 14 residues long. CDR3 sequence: CASSEGTGLYGYTF. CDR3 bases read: TGTGCCAGCAGTGAAGGGACAGGTCTTTACGGC.

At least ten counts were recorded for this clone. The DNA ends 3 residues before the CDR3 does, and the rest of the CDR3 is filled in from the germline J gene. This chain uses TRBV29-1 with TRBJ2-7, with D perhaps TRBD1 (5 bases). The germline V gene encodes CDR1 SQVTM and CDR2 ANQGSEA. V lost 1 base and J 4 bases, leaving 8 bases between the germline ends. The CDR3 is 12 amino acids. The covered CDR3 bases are TGCAGCGTTGAAGGTCCAGGGTACGAG. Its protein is CSVEGPGYE. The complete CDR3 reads CSVEGPGYEQYF.

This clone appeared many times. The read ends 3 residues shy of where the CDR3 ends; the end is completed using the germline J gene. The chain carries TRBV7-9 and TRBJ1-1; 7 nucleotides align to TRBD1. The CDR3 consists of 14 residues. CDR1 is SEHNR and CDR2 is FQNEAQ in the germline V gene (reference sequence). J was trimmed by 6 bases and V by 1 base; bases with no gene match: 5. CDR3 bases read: TGTGCCAGCAGCTTAGGCACAGGGGCGGCTGAA. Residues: CASSLGTGAAE. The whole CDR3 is CASSLGTGAAEAFF.

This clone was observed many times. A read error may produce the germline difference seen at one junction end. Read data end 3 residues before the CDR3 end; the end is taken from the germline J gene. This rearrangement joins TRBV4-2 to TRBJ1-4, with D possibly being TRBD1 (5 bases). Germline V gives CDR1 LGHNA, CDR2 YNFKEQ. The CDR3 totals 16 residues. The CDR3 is CASSQDLAGKEEKLFF. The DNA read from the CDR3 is TGCGCCAGCAGCCAAGATCTGGCAGGGAAAGAGGAAAAA.

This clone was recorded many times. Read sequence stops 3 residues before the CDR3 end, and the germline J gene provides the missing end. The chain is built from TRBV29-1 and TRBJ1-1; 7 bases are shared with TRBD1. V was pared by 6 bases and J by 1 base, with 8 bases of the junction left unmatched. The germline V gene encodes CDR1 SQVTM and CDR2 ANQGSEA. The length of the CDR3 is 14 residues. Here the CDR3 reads CSVLAGTANTEAFF. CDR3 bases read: TGCAGCGTGCTAGCCGGGACAGCGAACACTGAA. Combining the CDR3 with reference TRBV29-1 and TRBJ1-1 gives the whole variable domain SAVISQKPSRDICQRGTSLTIQCQVDSQVTMMFWYRQQPGQSLTLIATANQGSEATYESGFVIDKFPISRPNLTFSTLTVSNMSPEDSSIYLCSVLAGTANTEAFFGQGTRLTVV.

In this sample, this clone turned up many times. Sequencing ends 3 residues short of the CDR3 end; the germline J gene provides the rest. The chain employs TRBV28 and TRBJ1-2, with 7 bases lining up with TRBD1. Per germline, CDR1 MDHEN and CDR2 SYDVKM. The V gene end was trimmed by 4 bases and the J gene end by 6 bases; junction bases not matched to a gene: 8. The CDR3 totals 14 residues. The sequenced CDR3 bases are TGTGCCAGCAGTTCGCTGTCAGGGGGAAATGGC. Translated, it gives CASSSLSGGNG. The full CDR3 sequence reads CASSSLSGGNGYTF.

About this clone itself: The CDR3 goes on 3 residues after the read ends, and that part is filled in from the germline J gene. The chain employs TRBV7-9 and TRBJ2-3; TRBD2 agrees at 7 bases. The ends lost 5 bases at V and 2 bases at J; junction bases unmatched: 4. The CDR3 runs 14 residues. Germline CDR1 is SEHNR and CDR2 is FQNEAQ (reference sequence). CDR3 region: CASSPSGVTDTQYF. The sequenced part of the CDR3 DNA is TGTGCCAGCAGCCCCAGCGGGGTCACAGATACG.

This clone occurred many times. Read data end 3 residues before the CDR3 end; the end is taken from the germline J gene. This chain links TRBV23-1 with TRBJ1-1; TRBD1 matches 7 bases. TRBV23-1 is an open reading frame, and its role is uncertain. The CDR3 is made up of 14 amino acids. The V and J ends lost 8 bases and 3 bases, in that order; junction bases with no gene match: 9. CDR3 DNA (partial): TGCGCCAGCGGCCGGGACAGTATCGACACTGAA. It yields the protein CASGRDSIDTE. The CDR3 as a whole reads CASGRDSIDTEAFF.

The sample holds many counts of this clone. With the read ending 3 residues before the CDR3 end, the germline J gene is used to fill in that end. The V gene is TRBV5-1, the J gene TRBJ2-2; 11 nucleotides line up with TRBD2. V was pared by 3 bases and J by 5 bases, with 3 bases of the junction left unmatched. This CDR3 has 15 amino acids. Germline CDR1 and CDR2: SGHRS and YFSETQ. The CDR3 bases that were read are TGCGCCAGCAGCTGGACTAGCGGGCATACCGGGGAG. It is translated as CASSWTSGHTGE. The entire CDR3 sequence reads CASSWTSGHTGELFF.

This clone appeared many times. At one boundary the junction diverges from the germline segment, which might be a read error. The CDR3 sequence: CASSLALKGEQYF. The CDR3 bases that were read are TGTGCTAGCAGCTTAGCACTGAAGGGCGAG. This chain uses TRBV7-7 with TRBJ2-7; no definite D call. The CDR3 extends 3 residues past the end of the read, so its final part is completed from the germline J gene. Germline loops: CDR1 SSHAT, CDR2 FNYEAQ (reference sequence). The CDR3 totals 13 residues. The variable domain in full, with the rest retrieved from reference TRBV7-7 and TRBJ2-7, is GAGVSQSPRYKVTKRGQDVTLRCDPISSHATLYWYQQALGQGPEFLTYFNYEAQPDKSGLPSDRFSAERPEGSISTLTIQRTEQRDSAMYRCASSLALKGEQYFGPGTRLTVT.

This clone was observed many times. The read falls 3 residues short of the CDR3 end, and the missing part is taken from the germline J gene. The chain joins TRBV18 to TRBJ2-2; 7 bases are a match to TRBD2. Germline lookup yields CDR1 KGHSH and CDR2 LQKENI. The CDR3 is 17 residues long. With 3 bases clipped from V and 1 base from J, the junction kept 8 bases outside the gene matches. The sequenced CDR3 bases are TGTGCCAGCTCACCCCTATCGAGCGGGAAGAACACCGGGGAG. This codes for CASSPLSSGKNTGE. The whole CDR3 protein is CASSPLSSGKNTGELFF.

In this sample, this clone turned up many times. The CDR3 bases that were read are TGTGCCAGCAGGACTCCAGGGATCTACAATGAG. Translation: CASRTPGIYNE. The full CDR3 sequence reads CASRTPGIYNEQFF. The J gene is TRBJ2-1, the V gene TRBV2; D perhaps matches TRBD1 (5 bases). The CDR3 goes on 3 residues after the read ends, and that part is filled in from the germline J gene. Trimming cost V 6 bases and J 3 bases, with 12 bases left between them. The germline CDR1 and CDR2 sequences are SNHLY and FYNNEI. The CDR3 loop spans 14 amino acids.

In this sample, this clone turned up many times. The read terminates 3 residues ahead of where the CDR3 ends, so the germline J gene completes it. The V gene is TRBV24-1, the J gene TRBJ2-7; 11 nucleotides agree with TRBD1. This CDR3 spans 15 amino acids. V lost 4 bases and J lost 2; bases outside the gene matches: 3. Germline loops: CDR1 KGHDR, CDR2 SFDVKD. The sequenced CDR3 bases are TGTGCCACCAGTGACCCGGGACAGGGGGCCTACGAG. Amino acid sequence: CATSDPGQGAYE. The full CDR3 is CATSDPGQGAYEQYF.

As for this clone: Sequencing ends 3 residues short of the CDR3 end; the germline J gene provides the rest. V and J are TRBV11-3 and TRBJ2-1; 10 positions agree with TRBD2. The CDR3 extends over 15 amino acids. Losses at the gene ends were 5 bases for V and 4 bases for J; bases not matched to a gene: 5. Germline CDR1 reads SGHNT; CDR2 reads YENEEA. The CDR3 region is CASSLLAGAYNEQFF. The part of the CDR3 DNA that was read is TGTGCCAGCAGCCTTCTAGCGGGGGCATACAATGAG.

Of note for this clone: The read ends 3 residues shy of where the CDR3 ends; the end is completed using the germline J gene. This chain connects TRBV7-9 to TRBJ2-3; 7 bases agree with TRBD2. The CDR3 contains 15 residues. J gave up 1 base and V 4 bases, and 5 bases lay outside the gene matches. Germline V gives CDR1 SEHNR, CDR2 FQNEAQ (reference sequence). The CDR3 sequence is CASSSPGGGTDTQYF. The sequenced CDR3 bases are TGTGCCAGCAGCTCTCCGGGGGGTGGCACAGATACG. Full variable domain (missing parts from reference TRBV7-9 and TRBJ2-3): DTGVSQNPRHKITKRGQNVTFRCDPISEHNRLYWYRQTLGQGPEFLTYFQNEAQLEKSRLLSDRFSAERPKGSFSTLEIQRTEQGDSAMYLCASSSPGGGTDTQYFGPGTRLTVL.

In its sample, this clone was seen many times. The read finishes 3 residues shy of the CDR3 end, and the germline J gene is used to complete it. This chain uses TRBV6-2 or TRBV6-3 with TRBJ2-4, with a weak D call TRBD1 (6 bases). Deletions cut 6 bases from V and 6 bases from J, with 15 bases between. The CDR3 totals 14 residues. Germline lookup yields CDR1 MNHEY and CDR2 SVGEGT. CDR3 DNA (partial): TGTGCCAGCAGCCAACCGACAGGCAGAAACATT. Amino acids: CASSQPTGRNI. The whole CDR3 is CASSQPTGRNIQYF.

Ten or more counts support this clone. CDR3 region: CASSAMGAGVTGELFF. CDR3 DNA, as far as it was read: TGTGCCAGCAGCGCAATGGGGGCCGGGGTCACCGGGGAG. J is TRBJ2-2 and V is TRBV7-3; a weak D match, TRBD1 (6 bases). The CDR3 end lies 3 residues beyond the end of the read and is filled in from the germline J gene. The CDR3 has 16 residues. The germline gives CDR1 SGHTA, CDR2 FQGTGA. Trimming removed 5 bases from V and 4 bases from J, with 17 bases in between.

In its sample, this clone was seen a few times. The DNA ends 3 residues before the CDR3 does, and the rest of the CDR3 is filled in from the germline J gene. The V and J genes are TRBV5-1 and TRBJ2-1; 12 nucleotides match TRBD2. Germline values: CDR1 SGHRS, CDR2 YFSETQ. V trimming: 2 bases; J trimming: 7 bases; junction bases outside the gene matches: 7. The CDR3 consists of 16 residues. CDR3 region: CASSFSSGRARNEQFF. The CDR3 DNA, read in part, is TGCGCCAGCAGCTTCTCTAGCGGGAGGGCGCGTAATGAG.

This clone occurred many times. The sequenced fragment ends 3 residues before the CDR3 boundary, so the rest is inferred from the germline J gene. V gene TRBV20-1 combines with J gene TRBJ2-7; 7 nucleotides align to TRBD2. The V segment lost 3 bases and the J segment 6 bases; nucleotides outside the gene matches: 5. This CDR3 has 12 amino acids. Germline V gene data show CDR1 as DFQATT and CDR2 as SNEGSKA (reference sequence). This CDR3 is CSASGGGLEQYF. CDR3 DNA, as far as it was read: TGCAGTGCTAGCGGGGGAGGGCTCGAG.

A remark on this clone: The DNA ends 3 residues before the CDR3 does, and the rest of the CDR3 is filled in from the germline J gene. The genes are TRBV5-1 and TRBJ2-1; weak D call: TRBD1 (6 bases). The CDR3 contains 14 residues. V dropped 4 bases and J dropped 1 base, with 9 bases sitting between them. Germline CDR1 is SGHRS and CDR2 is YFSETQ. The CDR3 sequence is CASSPGQSYNEQFF. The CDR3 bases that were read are TGCGCCAGCAGCCCCGGACAGTCCTACAATGAG.

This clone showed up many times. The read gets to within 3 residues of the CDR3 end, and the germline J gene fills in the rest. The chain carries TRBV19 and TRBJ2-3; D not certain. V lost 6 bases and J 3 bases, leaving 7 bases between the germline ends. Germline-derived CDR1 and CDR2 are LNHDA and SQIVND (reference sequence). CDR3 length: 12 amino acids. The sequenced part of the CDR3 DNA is TGTGCCAGTAGCCTACAGACAGATACG. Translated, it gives CASSLQTDT. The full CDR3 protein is CASSLQTDTQYF.

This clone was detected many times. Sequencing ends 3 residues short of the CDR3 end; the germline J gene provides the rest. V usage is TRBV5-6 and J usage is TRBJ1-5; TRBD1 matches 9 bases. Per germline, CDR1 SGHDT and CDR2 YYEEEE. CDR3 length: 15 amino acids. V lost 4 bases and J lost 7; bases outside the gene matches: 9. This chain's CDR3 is CASSPSGTGYQPQHF. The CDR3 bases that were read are TGTGCCAGCAGCCCGTCCGGGACAGGGTACCAGCCC.